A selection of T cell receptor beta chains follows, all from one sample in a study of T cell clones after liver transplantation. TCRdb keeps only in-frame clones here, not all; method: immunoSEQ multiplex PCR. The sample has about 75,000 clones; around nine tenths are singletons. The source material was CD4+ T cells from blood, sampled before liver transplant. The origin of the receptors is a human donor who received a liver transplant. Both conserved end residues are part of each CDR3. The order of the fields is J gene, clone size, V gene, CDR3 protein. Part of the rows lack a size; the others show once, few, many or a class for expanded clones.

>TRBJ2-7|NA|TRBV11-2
CASSLEAATYEQYF
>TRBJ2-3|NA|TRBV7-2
CASSQTSGSTDTQYF
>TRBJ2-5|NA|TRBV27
CASSLGLAEGETQYF
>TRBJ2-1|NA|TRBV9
CASSVDPGVEQFF
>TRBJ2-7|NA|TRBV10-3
CAISESGGGSEQYF
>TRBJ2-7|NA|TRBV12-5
CASGFWLAGASYEQYF
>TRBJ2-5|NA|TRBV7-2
CASSLVSSPQETQYF
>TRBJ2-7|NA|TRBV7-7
CASSPLGQSSYEQYF
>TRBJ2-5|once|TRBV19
CASRGSGAGETQYF
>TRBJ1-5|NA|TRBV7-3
CASSLVCVNQPQHF
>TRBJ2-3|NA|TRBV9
CASSVATSTDTQYF
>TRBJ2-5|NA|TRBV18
CASSLTQGRQETQYF
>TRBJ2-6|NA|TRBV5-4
CASSPNRGDANVLTF
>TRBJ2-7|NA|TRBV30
CAWSVQGLTYEQYF
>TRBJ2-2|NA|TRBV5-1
CASSFEVVGTGELFF
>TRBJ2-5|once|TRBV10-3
CAISTGTAETQYF
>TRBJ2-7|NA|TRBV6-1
CASRSGTTTYEQYF
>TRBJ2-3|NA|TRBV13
CASSLRRTSRTDTQYF
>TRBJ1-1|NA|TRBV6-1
CASSEGPANTEAFF
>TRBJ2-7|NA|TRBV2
CASSEEEGRPLDEQYF
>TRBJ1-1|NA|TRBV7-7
CASSPGMNTEAFF
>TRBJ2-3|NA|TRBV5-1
CASSLAGGPTDTQYF
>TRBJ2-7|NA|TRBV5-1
CASSSGTASYEQYF
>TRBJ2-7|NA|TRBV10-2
CASSDGDRGYEQYF
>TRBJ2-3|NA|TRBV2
CASSESGRAPTDTQYF